This T cell receptor (beta chain) was documented in a study of T cell changes during pregnancy in multiple sclerosis. Clones were read by immunoSEQ multiplex PCR, and TCRdb kept only the in-frame ones, dropping some. The sample holds 93,000 or so clones; roughly 92% are singletons and the top ten take around 0.92%. Germline loops: CDR1 ENHRY, CDR2 SYGVKD. J lost 3 bases, V lost 7 bases, and 2 bases had no gene match. The length of the CDR3 is 13 residues. This specimen was peripheral blood, taken after pregnancy. V is TRBV10-3 and J is TRBJ2-2; 7 bases are shared with TRBD1. This TCR was recovered from a female donor with multiple sclerosis, enrolled in a pregnancy study. The CDR3 DNA is TGTGCCATCAAAGACAGGGACACCGGGGAGCTGTTTTTT. The encoded protein is CAIKDRDTGELFF.